The 20 T cell receptor beta chains below all came from one sample that was sequenced in a study of blood T cell repertoires in COVID-19 (dated by TCRdb to about 2020). To prepare the library, the immunoSEQ multiplex PCR assay was applied. The table was pulled from immuneACCESS by TCRdb, which kept in-frame rearrangements only. Such tables lose some clones; where checked, under half of the loss comes from unresolved V genes, and the rest has no known cause. This sample gives roughly 170,000 clones in total; around 80% of them show up just once. The ten biggest clones cover 6.5% to 8.5% of the sample. The sequenced sample was peripheral blood. The receptors derive from a human donor in a cohort sampled during active COVID-19.

V usage is TRBV3-1 (or the pseudogene TRBV3-2) and J usage is TRBJ2-7; D may be TRBD2 (6 bases). The CDR3 is 18 amino acids. V was clipped by 1 base and J by 3 bases, with 22 bases between them. Germline V gene lookup returns CDR1 LGHDT and CDR2 YNNKEL (reference sequence). The chain's CDR3 is CASSQGVGPGVQNYEQYF. In nucleotides, the CDR3 is TGTGCCAGCAGCCAAGGGGTTGGTCCGGGGGTCCAGAACTACGAGCAGTACTTC.

The V gene is TRBV14, the J gene TRBJ2-1; possible D gene TRBD2, 6 bases. Germline CDR1 SGHDN, CDR2 FVKESK. The CDR3 has 17 residues. Trimming left V 4 bases short and J 7 bases short, with 23 bases between. CDR3 loop: CASSRFGTGLTGNEQFF. The CDR3 nucleotides read TGTGCCAGCAGCCGATTTGGCACCGGACTAACTGGGAATGAGCAGTTCTTC.

This sequence joins TRBV13 and TRBJ2-7, with D possibly matching TRBD2 (6 bases). The V end lost 3 bases, the J end lost 0 bases, and 9 bases lay between the germline ends. There are 14 residues in the CDR3. CDR1 PRHDT and CDR2 FYEKMQ come from the germline V gene (reference sequence). CDR3 sequence: CASSFGGSSYEQYF. CDR3 in DNA: TGTGCCAGCAGCTTTGGGGGGAGCTCCTACGAGCAGTACTTC.

This sequence joins TRBV19 and TRBJ2-3; TRBD1 might be the D (6 bases). CDR3 length equals 16 residues. CDR1 is LNHDA, CDR2 SQIVND, per germline (reference sequence). The V gene lost 3 bases and the J gene lost 4 bases, with 17 bases spanning the gap. For the CDR3, the DNA is TGTGCCAGTAGTATCGTGGGGGCGATTAGGGCAGATACGCAGTATTTT. Amino acid sequence: CASSIVGAIRADTQYF.

The chain combines TRBV27 with TRBJ2-2; tentative D call: TRBD1 (6 bases). Germline loops: CDR1 MNHEY, CDR2 SMNVEV (reference sequence). V was clipped by 8 bases and J by 6 bases, with 16 bases between them. This CDR3 contains 14 residues. The CDR3 nucleotides read TGTGCCAGCTCATACGACAGGCGAGCCGGGGAGCTGTTTTTT. The encoded protein is CASSYDRRAGELFF.

J is TRBJ1-1 and V is TRBV3-1 (or the pseudogene TRBV3-2), with 8 bases that match TRBD1. Germline CDR1 and CDR2: LGHDT and YNNKEL (reference sequence). The CDR3 consists of 16 residues. J was trimmed by 3 bases and V by 1 base; bases with no gene match: 7. The CDR3 nucleotides read TGTGCCAGCAGCCAAGCGCAGGGGGCTATAGACACTGAAGCTTTCTTT. As protein: CASSQAQGAIDTEAFF.

The chain has TRBV5-6 and TRBJ1-2, with a possible D match to TRBD1 (5 bases). The CDR3 has 16 amino acids. Germline CDR1 reads SGHDT; CDR2 reads YYEEEE. The germline V and J ends were trimmed by 4 bases and 4 bases, with 20 bases remaining between them. CDR3 residues: CASSPLRSQGTYGYTF. For the CDR3, the DNA is TGTGCCAGCAGCCCACTTCGTTCCCAGGGCACCTATGGCTACACCTTC.

The chain combines TRBV5-5 with TRBJ1-2; possible D gene TRBD1, 5 bases. In germline, CDR1 is SGHKS, CDR2 YYEKEE (reference sequence). The CDR3 extends over 13 amino acids. The V end lost 4 bases, the J end lost 4 bases, and 11 bases lay between the germline ends. CDR3 sequence reads: CASSPGLGYGYTF. The CDR3 DNA reads as TGTGCCAGCAGCCCAGGGCTAGGCTATGGCTACACCTTC.

The V and J genes are TRBV27 and TRBJ1-1, with 7 bases identical to TRBD1. CDR1 and CDR2 (germline): MNHEY, SMNVEV (reference sequence). The V gene end was trimmed by 6 bases and the J gene end by 0 bases; junction bases not matched to a gene: 10. The CDR3 runs to 16 residues. The CDR3 sequence is CASRFQGVGLNTEAFF. In DNA, the CDR3 is TGTGCCAGCAGGTTTCAGGGGGTAGGTTTGAACACTGAAGCTTTCTTT.

Notes on this clone: Distinct nucleotide sequences in the sample also encode this CDR3. The gene calls are TRBV9 and TRBJ2-5, with TRBD2 identical over 13 bases. Per the germline V gene, CDR1 is SGDLS and CDR2 is YYNGEE. The CDR3 runs to 18 residues. V shed 0 bases, J shed 0 bases, and the junction held 5 bases outside the gene matches. The CDR3 bases are TGTGCCAGCAGCGTAGGACTAGCGGGGGGCCCGTACCAAGAGACCCAGTACTTC. Its protein product is CASSVGLAGGPYQETQYF.

The chain couples TRBV4-1 to TRBJ1-6, with D perhaps TRBD1 (6 bases). The germline V gene encodes CDR1 MGHRA and CDR2 YSYEKL. Trimming stripped 2 bases from V and 11 bases from J, with 13 bases between. The CDR3 length is 14 residues. This chain's CDR3 is CASSQTGLGTPLHF. CDR3 nucleotide sequence: TGCGCCAGCAGCCAAACAGGGTTAGGAACACCCCTCCACTTT.

The chain is built from TRBV7-8 and TRBJ2-5; 10 nucleotides match TRBD1. V shed 6 bases, J shed 1 base, and the junction held 5 bases outside the gene matches. This CDR3 has 15 residues. Germline CDR1 SGHVS, CDR2 FQNEAQ. The CDR3 region is CASSRGQGIQETQYF. In nucleotides, the CDR3 is TGTGCCAGCAGTCGGGGACAGGGGATCCAAGAGACCCAGTACTTC.

V usage is TRBV7-9 and J usage is TRBJ2-3; D is perhaps TRBD1 (6 bases). Germline V CDR1 and CDR2: SEHNR, FQNEAQ (reference sequence). This CDR3 region has 15 residues. Trimming shortened V by 5 bases and J by 3 bases, and 15 bases separated the two germline ends. The CDR3 loop is CASSTNRVGTDTQYF. Here the CDR3 DNA reads TGTGCCAGCAGCACCAACAGGGTCGGAACAGATACGCAGTATTTT.

This clone came up a few times. The CDR3 bases are TGTGCCAGCAGTTTACAGGGGGCGATGAACACTGAAGCTTTCTTT. Protein: CASSLQGAMNTEAFF. This chain links TRBV2 with TRBJ1-1, with 9 bases aligning to TRBD1. Germline loops: CDR1 SNHLY, CDR2 FYNNEI. With 5 bases clipped from V and 0 bases from J, the junction kept 4 bases outside the gene matches. The CDR3 totals 15 residues.

This rearrangement joins TRBV19 to TRBJ1-1, with D tentatively TRBD1 (6 bases). This CDR3 spans 14 amino acids. Trimming shortened V by 6 bases and J by 5 bases, and 16 bases separated the two germline ends. Germline V gene sequence: CDR1 LNHDA, CDR2 SQIVND (reference sequence). CDR3 region: CASRLGGRLTEAFF. The CDR3 DNA is TGTGCCAGTAGGCTCGGGGGGCGGTTGACTGAAGCTTTCTTT. The variable domain in full, completed from reference TRBV19 and TRBJ1-1, reads DGGITQSPKYLFRKEGQNVTLSCEQNLNHDAMYWYRQDPGQGLRLIYYSQIVNDFQKGDIAEGYSVSREKKESFPLTVTSAQKNPTAFYLCASRLGGRLTEAFFGQGTRLTVV.

The rearrangement joins TRBV11-2 to TRBJ2-7; D perhaps matches TRBD1 (5 bases). Germline V gene sequence: CDR1 SGHAT, CDR2 FQNNGV. This CDR3 has 14 amino acids. The germline V and J ends were trimmed by 5 bases and 3 bases, with 14 bases remaining between them. The CDR3 sequence is CASSEGAPFYEQYF. CDR3 DNA sequence: TGTGCCAGCAGCGAAGGGGCCCCATTCTACGAGCAGTACTTC. Full variable domain (outside the CDR3, taken from reference TRBV11-2 and TRBJ2-7): EAGVAQSPRYKIIEKRQSVAFWCNPISGHATLYWYQQILGQGPKLLIQFQNNGVVDDSQLPKDRFSAERLKGVDSTLKIQPAKLEDSAVYLCASSEGAPFYEQYFGPGTRLTVT.

The chain carries TRBV6-1 and TRBJ2-6; 8 bases are a match to TRBD1. J was trimmed by 0 bases and V by 4 bases; bases with no gene match: 8. The germline CDR1 and CDR2 sequences are MNHNS and SASEGT. The CDR3 runs 18 residues. This CDR3 is CASSVDRAKYSGANVLTF. The CDR3 region has the DNA TGTGCCAGCAGTGTGGACAGGGCAAAATACTCTGGGGCCAACGTCCTGACTTTC.

The chain couples TRBV6-2 or TRBV6-3 to TRBJ1-1; possible D gene TRBD1, 5 bases. The CDR3 is made up of 14 amino acids. The V and J ends lost 5 bases and 3 bases respectively, with 13 bases between them. Germline V gene lookup returns CDR1 MNHEY and CDR2 SVGEGT. The CDR3 coding sequence is TGTGCCAGCAGTGACCGCCCGGGGGACACTGAAGCTTTCTTT. This translates into CASSDRPGDTEAFF.

A word on this clone: A junction end diverges from the germline sequence, so it may reflect a read error. The chain carries TRBV24-1 and TRBJ1-2; 7 bases are a match to TRBD1. The CDR3 is 12 amino acids. Germline-derived CDR1 and CDR2 are KGHDR and SFDVKD. CDR3 sequence: CGKHRGTRSYTF. CDR3 bases: TGCGGCAAACACAGGGGAACAAGGAGCTACACCTTC.

The chain recombines TRBV10-1 with TRBJ2-1, with D possibly TRBD1 on 8 matching bases. V lost 6 bases to trimming and J lost 1 base, with 16 bases between them. This CDR3 comprises 16 residues. The germline CDR1 and CDR2 sequences are WNHNN and SYGVQD (reference sequence). The CDR3 protein is CASSEDRGGSYNEQFF. The CDR3 nucleotides are TGCGCCAGCAGCGAAGACAGGGGAGGGTCCTACAATGAGCAGTTCTTC.